The clone carrying this T cell receptor beta chain has only a few counts. A much larger clone lies a single base off, so this may be a read error. Germline CDR1 is MNHEY and CDR2 is SMNVEV (reference sequence). The CDR3 is made up of 13 amino acids. Trimming stripped 8 bases from V and 0 bases from J, with 9 bases between. As previously described, bulk TCR libraries were made using listed TCR primers. One entry per CDR3 protein results from TCRdb running MiXCR on the PCR reads. The sample consists of 97,000 or so distinct CDR3 sequences, roughly 26% of them appearing once. This specimen comes from a study of molecular identifiers for immune sequencing clone quantification.

The gene calls are TRBV27 and TRBJ2-3; D uncertain. Sequencing was performed on naive CD8+ T cells from blood, with Jurkat cell RNA spiked in. Subset indicated: FACS-sorted CD8+CD4-CCR7+CD45RA+ naive T cells. This receptor was taken from a human donor in good health. Some libraries in this study had Jurkat cell RNA spiked in. The CDR3 coding sequence is TGTGCCAGCGGTACACATAGCACAGATACGCAGTATTTT. It yields the protein CASGTHSTDTQYF.